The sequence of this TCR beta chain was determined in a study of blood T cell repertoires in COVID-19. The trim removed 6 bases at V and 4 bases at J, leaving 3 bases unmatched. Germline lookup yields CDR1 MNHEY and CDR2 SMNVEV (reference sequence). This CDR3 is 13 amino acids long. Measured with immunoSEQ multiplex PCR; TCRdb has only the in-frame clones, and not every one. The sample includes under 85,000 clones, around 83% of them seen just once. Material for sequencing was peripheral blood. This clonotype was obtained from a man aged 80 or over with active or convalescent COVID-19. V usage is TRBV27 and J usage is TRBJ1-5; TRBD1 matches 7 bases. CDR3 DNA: TGTGCCAGCAGCCGGGACAGAAATCAGCCCCAGCATTTT. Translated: CASSRDRNQPQHF.